These T cell receptor beta chains were read from a single sample in a study of T-cell reconstitution after alpha-beta-depleted transplantation in children. One entry per CDR3 protein, called by TCRdb with MiXCR from the PCR reads. The sample lists 45,000 or so distinct CDR3 sequences, about 47% occurring once. Sequenced material: peripheral blood, taken before TCRalphabeta/CD19-depleted stem cell transplant. These receptors came from a boy in the first two years of life with SCID, due to receive a stem cell transplant. CDR3s include the opening cysteine and the closing phenylalanine or tryptophan. A D gene is named only where the DNA matches it firmly. Size is stated for part of the rows, as once, few or many counts, or as a class when the clone is expanded.

TRBJ2-5,NA,TRBV7-3,TRBD2,TGTGCCAGCAGCTCCGGACTAGCGGGGGAGACCCAGTACTTC,CASSSGLAGETQYF
TRBJ1-6,NA,TRBV28,TRBD1,TGTGCCAGCAGCCCCGGGACAGGGAATTCACCCCTCCACTTT,CASSPGTGNSPLHF
TRBJ1-2,few,TRBV6-6,TRBD1,TGTGCCAGCAGTTCAGGGGGCTATGGCTACACCTTC,CASSSGGYGYTF
TRBJ2-5,few,TRBV27,NA,TGTGCCAGCTCAGAGGGAGAGACCCAGTACTTC,CASSEGETQYF
TRBJ2-1,few,TRBV4-2,TRBD2,TGTGCCAGCAGCCAAGATACGGAGCGGGGCGCCTACAATGAGCAGTTCTTC,CASSQDTERGAYNEQFF
TRBJ2-1,few,TRBV20-1,NA,TGCAGTGCTAGACCTTCCCGGCCCTCTTACAATGAGCAGTTCTTC,CSARPSRPSYNEQFF
TRBJ1-2,many,TRBV7-9,NA,TGTGCCAGCAGCCCCTCAGACAATTATGGCTACACCTTC,CASSPSDNYGYTF
TRBJ1-5,few,TRBV29-1,NA,TGCAGCGTCCGATCTGGAATGGGGGAAGGTCAGCCCCAGCATTTT,CSVRSGMGEGQPQHF
TRBJ1-1,few,TRBV19,NA,TGTGCCAGTAGTACCCCGTCAGGGAACACTGAAGCTTTCTTT,CASSTPSGNTEAFF
TRBJ2-3,few,TRBV28,TRBD1,TGTGCCACCTGGACAGGGGGTCGAAGTACGCAGTATTTT,CATWTGGRSTQYF
TRBJ2-1,few,TRBV10-1,TRBD2,TGCGCCAGCAGCAAAGAACTAGCGGGGGGAGGTGGTGAGCAGTTCTTC,CASSKELAGGGGEQFF
TRBJ1-2,NA,TRBV10-3,NA,TGTGCCATCAGTGGAGACAGGATCTATGGCTACACCTTC,CAISGDRIYGYTF
TRBJ1-1,NA,TRBV4-1,NA,TGCGCCAGCAGCCAAGTAAACAGGGTGAACACTGAAGCTTTCTTT,CASSQVNRVNTEAFF
TRBJ2-7,many,TRBV5-1,TRBD1,TGCGCCAGCAGCTCCGACAGGGGGATCTCCTACGAGCAGTACTTC,CASSSDRGISYEQYF
TRBJ1-2,NA,TRBV7-8,NA,TGTGCCAGCAGCCCAGGGACCGTGGGGGGCTACACCTTC,CASSPGTVGGYTF
TRBJ2-5,once,TRBV12-3/TRBV12-4,NA,TGTGCCAGCAAACGGGGCCAAGAGACCCAGTACTTC,CASKRGQETQYF
TRBJ2-5,few,TRBV3-1,TRBD1,TGTGCCAGCAGCCAAGGCCCAGGGGGAGAGACCCAGTACTTC,CASSQGPGGETQYF
TRBJ1-1,NA,TRBV7-9,NA,TGTGCCAGCAGCCTGCGGCCTAACACTGAAGCTTTCTTT,CASSLRPNTEAFF
TRBJ2-3,NA,TRBV5-1,TRBD2,TGCGCCAGCAGCCCCCTAGCGGGGGGGAACACAGATACGCAGTATTTT,CASSPLAGGNTDTQYF
TRBJ2-3,NA,TRBV12-3/TRBV12-4,TRBD1,TGTGCCAGCCTTGGGACAGGGGACACAGATACGCAGTATTTT,CASLGTGDTDTQYF
TRBJ1-1,few,TRBV20-1,TRBD1,TGCAGTGCCACAGGGGGCACTGAAGCTTTCTTT,CSATGGTEAFF
TRBJ2-3,NA,TRBV7-9,TRBD1,TGTGCCAGCAGCCAAATCACGGGACAGGGATCAGATACGCAGTATTTT,CASSQITGQGSDTQYF
TRBJ2-1,NA,TRBV20-1,TRBD2,TGCAGTGCTAGATTCGCGGGGGGACCCAATGAGCAGTTCTTC,CSARFAGGPNEQFF
TRBJ1-5,medium-sized,TRBV4-3,NA,TGCGCCAGCAGCCAAGATGCCGGGACCGCGGACCGTGCGAATCAGCCCCAGCATTTT,CASSQDAGTADRANQPQHF
TRBJ1-1,few,TRBV5-1,NA,TGCGCCAGCAGCTTAGCCCCGACAGGTGGGGGCACTGAAGCTTTCTTT,CASSLAPTGGGTEAFF
TRBJ1-2,NA,TRBV6-1,NA,TGTGCCAGCAGCCGTCCGGGACAACGCGCTGGCTACACCTTC,CASSRPGQRAGYTF
TRBJ2-7,few,TRBV20-1,NA,NA,CSAFFGGGPNEQYF
TRBJ1-1,medium-sized,TRBV7-3,NA,TGTGCCAGCAGCCAAGCCTGGGGCACTGAAGCTTTCTTT,CASSQAWGTEAFF
TRBJ1-5,few,TRBV28,NA,TGTGCCAGCAGTTTCGGCCGGGATCAGCCCCAGCATTTT,CASSFGRDQPQHF
TRBJ2-3,few,TRBV12-3/TRBV12-4,NA,TGTGCCAGCAGTTTAAACACAGATACGCAGTATTTT,CASSLNTDTQYF
TRBJ1-1,few,TRBV5-1,NA,TGCGCCAGCAGCCCCGGTGGGGGTTCCACTGAAGCTTTCTTT,CASSPGGGSTEAFF
TRBJ2-7,many,TRBV7-8,TRBD1,TGTGCCAGCAGCCTCGGGACAGCCTCTTACGAGCAGTACTTC,CASSLGTASYEQYF
TRBJ2-2,NA,TRBV7-6,NA,TGTGCCAGCAGGCCCACAGGGATAATCCCCAACACCGGGGAGCTGTTTTTT,CASRPTGIIPNTGELFF
TRBJ2-7,few,TRBV12-3/TRBV12-4,NA,TGTGCCAGCAGTTTCGGACACGGGCGCTCCTACGAGCAGTACTTC,CASSFGHGRSYEQYF
TRBJ1-3,NA,TRBV4-2,NA,TGTGCCAGCAGCCAAGTTAGCTCTGGAAACACCATATATTTT,CASSQVSSGNTIYF
TRBJ1-5,NA,TRBV18,NA,TGTGCCAGCTCTCTCACCGGACAGCCAAATCAGCCCCAGCATTTT,CASSLTGQPNQPQHF
TRBJ1-1,few,TRBV5-1,TRBD1,TGCGCCAGCAGCATCGTGACAGGGTTCACTGAAGCTTTCTTT,CASSIVTGFTEAFF
TRBJ2-3,few,TRBV5-1,NA,TGCGCCAGCAGCTTTCGAGATGGGCTCTCCTGGGCCGACACAGATACGCAGTATTTT,CASSFRDGLSWADTDTQYF
TRBJ1-2,NA,TRBV5-1,TRBD1,TGCGCCAGCAGTCCTACGACAGGGGGCTCTGGCTACACCTTC,CASSPTTGGSGYTF
TRBJ2-1,NA,TRBV5-1,NA,TGCGCCAGCAGCTTTTGGGGGAGCTCCTACAATGAGCAGTTCTTC,CASSFWGSSYNEQFF